This entry lists 14 T cell receptor beta chains sequenced from one sample in a study of T cell responses to AZD1222 COVID-19 vaccine. The table came from immunoSEQ multiplex PCR; TCRdb's copy has only in-frame clones and leaves some out. Of approximately 150,000 clones detected, 80% to 95% appear once; the ten largest clones hold 1% to 1.5%. This material consisted of peripheral blood, taken 28 days after the second AZD1222 dose. The receptors come from an adult who received the AZD1222 COVID-19 vaccine.

The chain couples TRBV24-1 to TRBJ2-1, with D unclear. The V gene's germline CDR1 is KGHDR and CDR2 SFDVKD. V was pared by 9 bases and J by 9 bases, with 17 bases between. This CDR3 is 13 amino acids long. The CDR3 nucleotides are TGTGCCACCGGTGGAAGGGTAGCTGGTGAGCAGTTCTTC. Translation: CATGGRVAGEQFF.

This clone was seen more than once but under ten times. The J gene is TRBJ2-5, the V gene TRBV2, with a weak D call TRBD2 (5 bases). The CDR3 is made up of 14 amino acids. Trimming pared 4 bases from V and 4 bases from J, leaving 13 bases between. Germline lookup yields CDR1 SNHLY and CDR2 FYNNEI. The CDR3 sequence: CASSGRGMAETQYF. The CDR3 DNA reads TGTGCCAGCAGTGGAAGAGGGATGGCAGAGACCCAGTACTTC.

The rearrangement uses TRBV9 and TRBJ2-2; TRBD2 agrees at 9 bases. The CDR3 covers 20 residues. Germline CDR1 reads SGDLS; CDR2 reads YYNGEE. With V trimmed by 0 bases and J by 3 bases, 15 bases remained unmatched. The CDR3 DNA is TGTGCCAGCAGCGTAGTACGGACTAGCGTTCATCCGGGTGACACCGGGGAGCTGTTTTTT. As protein: CASSVVRTSVHPGDTGELFF.

The genes are TRBV19 and TRBJ1-4; 10 bases line up with TRBD1. The germline V gene encodes CDR1 LNHDA and CDR2 SQIVND (reference sequence). This CDR3 has 14 residues. The V segment lost 3 bases and the J segment 7 bases; nucleotides outside the gene matches: 2. The CDR3 DNA reads TGTGCCAGTAGTATTCGGGACAGGGGTGAAAAACTGTTTTTT. As protein: CASSIRDRGEKLFF.

The CDR3 reads CASSPNSGRDQPQHF. DNA for the CDR3: TGTGCCAGCAGTCCCAACTCCGGGAGGGATCAGCCCCAGCATTTT. V gene TRBV2 combines with J gene TRBJ1-5; D is unclear. V gave up 5 bases and J gave up 5 bases, with 16 bases separating them. CDR3 length equals 15 residues. Germline assignment: CDR1 SNHLY and CDR2 FYNNEI.

The genes are TRBV19 and TRBJ2-7; weak D call: TRBD2 (6 bases). This CDR3 is 12 amino acids long. V gave up 7 bases and J gave up 3 bases, with 10 bases separating them. Germline-derived CDR1 and CDR2 are LNHDA and SQIVND (reference sequence). This chain's CDR3 is CASTGTYYEQYF. CDR3 bases: TGTGCCAGTACCGGGACTTACTACGAGCAGTACTTC.

This chain links TRBV3-1 (or the pseudogene TRBV3-2) with TRBJ1-2; 9 nucleotides agree with TRBD1. This CDR3 spans 14 amino acids. CDR1 LGHDT and CDR2 YNNKEL come from the germline V gene (reference sequence). After removal of 0 bases from V and 7 bases from J, the junction contained 3 bases not matched to a gene. CDR3 coding DNA: TGTGCCAGCAGCCAAGAAAGGGACAGGGCTGGCTACACCTTC. This gives the protein CASSQERDRAGYTF.

The V and J genes are TRBV5-1 and TRBJ2-5; D uncertain. Germline CDR1 and CDR2: SGHRS and YFSETQ. This CDR3 spans 15 amino acids. V lost 4 bases and J 5 bases, leaving 18 bases between the germline ends. CDR3 residues: CASSPYQTAAETQYF. DNA for the CDR3: TGCGCCAGCAGCCCCTACCAGACGGCGGCTGAGACCCAGTACTTC.

This clone was seen a handful of times. This chain links TRBV5-1 with TRBJ1-1, with 10 bases fitting TRBD1. CDR3 length: 15 amino acids. Germline trimming cut 2 bases from V and 4 bases from J; bases unmatched to any gene: 5. Per germline, CDR1 SGHRS and CDR2 YFSETQ. Here the CDR3 DNA reads TGCGCCAGCAGCTTCGAGAGGACAGGGGGCACTGAAGCTTTCTTT. It yields the protein CASSFERTGGTEAFF.

The chain employs TRBV5-8 and TRBJ1-5; 7 nucleotides agree with TRBD1. V gave up 5 bases and J gave up 4 bases; unmatched junction bases: 6. The CDR3 is 14 residues long. The V gene's germline CDR1 is SGHTS and CDR2 YDEGEE. CDR3 coding DNA: TGTGCCAGCAGGCCAGGGGGTGGGAATCAGCCCCAGCATTTT. Translating it yields CASRPGGGNQPQHF.

The chain couples TRBV5-1 to TRBJ2-3; 7 nucleotides match TRBD2. The CDR3 runs 15 residues. Germline-derived CDR1 and CDR2 are SGHRS and YFSETQ. V trimming: 4 bases; J trimming: 6 bases; junction bases outside the gene matches: 11. The CDR3 DNA follows: TGCGCCAGCAGCCCGGGGGGAGTGCAGGCGGATACGCAGTATTTT. Protein: CASSPGGVQADTQYF.

J is TRBJ2-1 and V is TRBV9; 9 nucleotides align to TRBD2. This CDR3 has 16 residues. Unmatched junction bases numbered 10, after V lost 3 bases and J lost 6 bases. The germline V gene has CDR1 SGDLS and CDR2 YYNGEE. The CDR3 DNA is TGTGCCAGCAGCGGACCGACTAGCGGAAACCCCAATGAGCAGTTCTTC. The encoded protein is CASSGPTSGNPNEQFF.

The chain couples TRBV6-2 or TRBV6-3 to TRBJ1-2, with 9 bases lining up with TRBD1. The trim removed 0 bases at V and 2 bases at J, leaving 13 bases unmatched. The germline gives CDR1 MNHEY, CDR2 SVGEGT. The CDR3 is made up of 19 amino acids. CDR3 sequence: CASSYSTGESGQGNYGYTF. The CDR3 region has the DNA TGTGCCAGCAGTTACTCGACCGGTGAATCGGGACAGGGAAACTATGGCTACACCTTC.

The chain couples TRBV7-2 to TRBJ2-5; 7 bases map to TRBD1. Germline V lookup: CDR1 SGHTA, CDR2 FQGNSA. The CDR3 has 16 residues. J lost 3 bases, V lost 0 bases, and 7 bases had no gene match. The CDR3 is CASSLALRGLEETQYF. The CDR3 nucleotides read TGTGCCAGCAGCTTAGCGCTCAGGGGGTTGGAAGAGACCCAGTACTTC.